Listed below are T cell receptor beta chains from one sample, sequenced in a study of identical twins. TCRdb called the 5' RACE reads again in MiXCR, with one record for every CDR3 protein. The table records under 300,000 distinct CDR3 sequences, over 12% of them present only once. Sequencing input: memory (CD45RO+) T cells sorted from blood. These receptor sequences come from a woman between 18 and 29 years old in good health. The CDR3 runs from the conserved cysteine through the conserved F or W. Each record gives: J gene, clone size, V gene, D gene, CDR3 protein, CDR3 DNA. The D gene is left open where the match is weak. Expanded clones are given a class, and other clones once, few, many or no size at all.

>TRBJ2-2|few|TRBV6-1|NA
CASSRLVRGTGELFF
TGTGCCAGCAGTAGACTAGTTCGGGGCACCGGGGAGCTGTTTTTT
>TRBJ2-7|few|TRBV6-5|TRBD1
CASSYLGTGGRRDEQYF
TGTGCCAGCAGTTACCTCGGGACAGGGGGGCGTCGTGACGAGCAGTACTTC
>TRBJ2-5|few|TRBV4-3|NA
CASSPGVFGETQYF
TGCGCCAGCAGCCCCGGGGTGTTTGGAGAGACCCAGTACTTC
>TRBJ2-1|many|TRBV20-1|NA
CSASSYLSYNEQFF
TGCAGTGCTAGTTCTTATCTCTCCTACAATGAGCAGTTCTTC
>TRBJ2-5|NA|TRBV20-1|NA
CSAVWSDEETQYF
TGCAGTGCTGTATGGAGCGACGAGGAGACCCAGTACTTC
>TRBJ2-2|few|TRBV7-3|NA
CASSLTTTGELFF
TGTGCCAGCAGCTTAACGACCACCGGGGAGCTGTTTTTT
>TRBJ2-1|NA|TRBV9|TRBD2
CASSGSSGGDNEQFF
TGTGCCAGCAGCGGATCTAGCGGGGGGGACAATGAGCAGTTCTTC
>TRBJ2-6|NA|TRBV7-9|TRBD1
CASSLGTGYGANVLTF
TGTGCCAGCAGCTTAGGGACAGGGTACGGGGCCAACGTCCTGACTTTC
>TRBJ2-1|NA|TRBV20-1|TRBD1
CSARRTGDEQFF
TGCAGTGCTAGGAGGACAGGGGATGAGCAGTTCTTC
>TRBJ2-3|NA|TRBV9|NA
CASGQHTDTQYF
TGTGCATCGGGACAACACACAGATACGCAGTATTTT
>TRBJ2-3|many|TRBV3-1|TRBD2
CASSQAGLVSTDTQYF
TGTGCCAGCAGCCAAGCTGGACTAGTGTCCACAGATACGCAGTATTTT
>TRBJ2-7|NA|TRBV3-1|NA
CASSRAVFSYEQYF
TGTGCCAGCAGCCGCGCGGTGTTCTCCTACGAGCAGTACTTC
>TRBJ2-3|few|TRBV6-4|TRBD2
CASSPSAGATDTQYF
TGTGCCAGCAGCCCGTCAGCGGGAGCGACAGATACGCAGTATTTT
>TRBJ2-2|few|TRBV4-2|TRBD2
CASSQQTSVVSFGELFF
TGTGCCAGCAGCCAACAAACTAGCGTTGTATCATTTGGGGAGCTGTTTTTT
>TRBJ1-6|few|TRBV27|NA
CASSLIDSSPLHF
TGTGCCAGCAGTTTAATTGACAGTTCACCCCTCCACTTT
>TRBJ1-1|NA|TRBV10-3|NA
CAISEQTVNTEAFF
TGTGCCATCAGTGAGCAAACAGTGAACACTGAAGCTTTCTTT
>TRBJ2-1|few|TRBV12-3/TRBV12-4|TRBD2
CASSLGTSGAHSYNEQFF
TGTGCCAGCAGTTTAGGGACTAGCGGGGCCCACTCCTACAATGAGCAGTTCTTC
>TRBJ2-7|NA|TRBV6-2/TRBV6-3|NA
CASSAMGTWDKKTYEQYF
TGTGCCAGCAGTGCGATGGGCACCTGGGACAAAAAGACCTACGAGCAGTACTTC
>TRBJ1-5|few|TRBV15|TRBD1
CATRGGTANQPQHF
TGTGCCACCCGGGGGGGGACAGCTAATCAGCCCCAGCATTTT
>TRBJ2-3|NA|TRBV25-1|NA
CASSSRLETDTQYF
TGTGCCAGCAGTTCCCGACTAGAAACAGATACGCAGTATTTT
>TRBJ1-4|few|TRBV20-1|TRBD1
CSAEGDSTNEKLFF
TGCAGTGCCGAGGGGGACAGCACTAATGAAAAACTGTTTTTT
>TRBJ2-7|NA|TRBV20-1|TRBD2
CSARTAESGGVAGEQYF
TGCAGTGCTAGGACCGCTGAAAGCGGGGGAGTGGCTGGGGAGCAGTACTTC
>TRBJ2-7|NA|TRBV21-1|NA
CASRHTRLACYEQYF
TGTGCCAGCAGACACACAAGACTAGCTTGCTACGAGCAGTACTTC
>TRBJ2-7|few|TRBV6-1|TRBD2
CASTILMGGNYEQYF
TGTGCCAGCACTATTTTGATGGGGGGGAACTACGAGCAGTACTTC
>TRBJ1-1|NA|TRBV10-3|NA
CAISDGTEAFF
TGTGCCATCAGTGATGGGACTGAAGCTTTCTTT
>TRBJ1-4|few|TRBV2|NA
CASSPRAGLEKLFF
TGTGCCAGCTCACCTCGGGCAGGCCTCGAAAAACTGTTTTTT
>TRBJ2-7|many|TRBV12-3/TRBV12-4|NA
CASSFTGEQYF
TGTGCCAGCAGTTTTACAGGAGAGCAGTACTTC
>TRBJ2-1|NA|TRBV20-1|NA
CSARGQPGQFF
TGCAGTGCTAGAGGCCAACCCGGGCAGTTCTTC
>TRBJ2-7|NA|TRBV27|NA
CASSFNRDMEKQYF
TGTGCCAGCAGTTTTAACCGAGATATGGAAAAGCAGTACTTC
>TRBJ1-1|NA|TRBV19|NA
CASSKQKYTEAFF
TGTGCCAGTAGTAAACAGAAGTACACTGAAGCTTTCTTT
>TRBJ2-5|NA|TRBV5-6|TRBD2
CASSGGLAGAAPPETQYF
TGTGCCAGCAGCGGCGGACTAGCGGGCGCAGCCCCCCCAGAGACCCAGTACTTC
>TRBJ2-7|few|TRBV18|TRBD1
CASSLSGTGPNEQYF
TGTGCCAGCTCATTGTCCGGGACAGGGCCCAACGAGCAGTACTTC